The source of this T cell receptor (beta chain) is a study of Siglec-9 on CD8 T cells in melanoma. The study, taken as a whole, reports: Siglec-9 reportedly marks and regulates an effector memory CD8+ T-cell subset apparently accumulating in melanoma tumors.

Germline CDR1 and CDR2: SGHNT and YYREEE (reference sequence). CDR3 length: 15 amino acids. The V gene end was trimmed by 0 bases and the J gene end by 4 bases; junction bases not matched to a gene: 2. About this clone itself: The antigen is undetermined.

Repertoires were generated with immunoSEQ multiplex PCR, while TCRdb's copy carries only in-frame clones and drops some. Of about 30,000 clones listed, roughly 80% are singletons. The clonotype was recovered from a human donor in good health. Source material: Siglec-9- CD8+ T cells sorted from blood. The V gene is TRBV5-4, the J gene TRBJ1-2; 11 bases map to TRBD1. Written as DNA, the CDR3 is TGTGCCAGCAGCTTGGGGACAGGGGGCCTCTATGGCTACACCTTC. Protein sequence: CASSLGTGGLYGYTF.